Listed below are T cell receptor beta chains from one sample, sequenced in a study of spatial heterogeneity in lung cancer. One entry per CDR3 protein results from TCRdb running MiXCR on the 5' RACE reads. Here the sample spans 9,000 to 10,000 distinct CDR3 sequences, approximately 14% being singletons. The source material was lung tumor tissue, sampled at surgery. All receptors derive from a male donor with early-stage non-small cell lung cancer. Each CDR3 is given with its conserved first and last residue. Each record gives: D gene, J gene, V gene, clone size, CDR3 length, CDR3 protein, CDR3 DNA. D genes are given only for firm matches. Not all rows give a size; the values are once, few, many and, for expanded clones, a class.

D gene: -; J gene: TRBJ2-3; V gene: TRBV20-1; clone size: few; CDR3 length: 12; CDR3 protein: CSAISLGDTQYF; CDR3 DNA: TGCAGTGCTATAAGTCTGGGAGATACGCAGTATTTT
D gene: -; J gene: TRBJ2-3; V gene: TRBV7-3; clone size: many; CDR3 length: 14; CDR3 protein: CASSSSVSTDTQYF; CDR3 DNA: TGTGCCAGCAGCTCCTCGGTTAGCACAGATACGCAGTATTTT
D gene: TRBD1; J gene: TRBJ1-1; V gene: TRBV20-1; clone size: medium-sized; CDR3 length: 14; CDR3 protein: CSARRDRVNTEAFF; CDR3 DNA: TGCAGTGCTAGGAGGGACAGGGTAAACACTGAAGCTTTCTTT
D gene: -; J gene: TRBJ1-1; V gene: TRBV14; clone size: -; CDR3 length: 15; CDR3 protein: CASSQKHIMNTEAFF; CDR3 DNA: TGTGCCAGCAGCCAGAAACACATCATGAACACTGAAGCTTTCTTT
D gene: -; J gene: TRBJ2-7; V gene: TRBV28; clone size: many; CDR3 length: 12; CDR3 protein: CASSLSYYEQYF; CDR3 DNA: TGTGCCAGCAGTTTATCTTACTACGAGCAGTACTTC
D gene: -; J gene: TRBJ1-6; V gene: TRBV6-5; clone size: many; CDR3 length: 15; CDR3 protein: CASSYGAHYNSPLHF; CDR3 DNA: TGTGCCAGCAGTTACGGGGCACACTATAATTCACCCCTCCACTTT
D gene: TRBD1; J gene: TRBJ1-4; V gene: TRBV6-1; clone size: many; CDR3 length: 14; CDR3 protein: CASSPQGGSEKLFF; CDR3 DNA: TGTGCCAGCAGTCCTCAGGGGGGAAGTGAAAAACTGTTTTTT
D gene: -; J gene: TRBJ1-2; V gene: TRBV6-6; clone size: medium-sized; CDR3 length: 14; CDR3 protein: CASSWQGANYGYTF; CDR3 DNA: TGTGCCAGCAGTTGGCAGGGCGCTAACTATGGCTACACCTTC
D gene: -; J gene: TRBJ1-1; V gene: TRBV6-2/TRBV6-3; clone size: medium-sized; CDR3 length: 13; CDR3 protein: CASKRVRNTEAFF; CDR3 DNA: TGTGCCAGTAAAAGGGTCAGAAACACTGAAGCTTTCTTT
D gene: -; J gene: TRBJ2-2; V gene: TRBV4-1; clone size: many; CDR3 length: 16; CDR3 protein: CASSQDLGQPYGELFF; CDR3 DNA: TGCGCCAGCAGCCAAGATTTAGGGCAGCCCTACGGGGAGCTGTTTTTT
D gene: -; J gene: TRBJ1-2; V gene: TRBV29-1; clone size: many; CDR3 length: 11; CDR3 protein: CSVLRDYGYTF; CDR3 DNA: TGCAGCGTTCTGAGAGACTATGGCTACACCTTC
D gene: -; J gene: TRBJ1-6; V gene: TRBV20-1; clone size: medium-sized; CDR3 length: 16; CDR3 protein: CSARDGPLGGISPLHF; CDR3 DNA: TGCAGTGCTAGAGATGGCCCACTTGGAGGGATTTCACCCCTCCACTTT
D gene: TRBD2; J gene: TRBJ2-2; V gene: TRBV5-1; clone size: many; CDR3 length: 17; CDR3 protein: CASEPGLAGGGTGELFF; CDR3 DNA: TGCGCCAGCGAACCGGGACTAGCGGGAGGAGGCACCGGGGAGCTGTTTTTT
D gene: -; J gene: TRBJ1-4; V gene: TRBV4-3; clone size: many; CDR3 length: 15; CDR3 protein: CASSQDRGDREKLFF; CDR3 DNA: TGCGCCAGCAGCCAAGATCGGGGGGATCGGGAAAAACTGTTTTTT
D gene: -; J gene: TRBJ2-2; V gene: TRBV5-1; clone size: many; CDR3 length: 16; CDR3 protein: CASSKGQVRGTGELFF; CDR3 DNA: TGCGCCAGCAGCAAAGGACAAGTTCGCGGCACCGGGGAGCTGTTTTTT
D gene: -; J gene: TRBJ1-1; V gene: TRBV9; clone size: many; CDR3 length: 15; CDR3 protein: CASRAGEGRDTEAFF; CDR3 DNA: TGTGCCAGCAGGGCTGGTGAGGGTCGGGACACTGAAGCTTTCTTT
D gene: TRBD2; J gene: TRBJ2-7; V gene: TRBV3-1; clone size: many; CDR3 length: 15; CDR3 protein: CASSRGLAGTYEQYF; CDR3 DNA: TGTGCCAGCAGCCGGGGACTAGCGGGAACCTACGAGCAGTACTTC
D gene: TRBD2; J gene: TRBJ2-1; V gene: TRBV30; clone size: many; CDR3 length: 17; CDR3 protein: CAWFSPLAGGPSYEQFF; CDR3 DNA: TGTGCCTGGTTTTCTCCTCTAGCGGGAGGGCCTTCATATGAGCAGTTCTTC
D gene: TRBD1; J gene: TRBJ1-6; V gene: TRBV7-9; clone size: -; CDR3 length: 15; CDR3 protein: CASSLAGTGGSPLHF; CDR3 DNA: TGTGCCAGCAGCCTCGCCGGGACAGGGGGGTCACCCCTCCACTTT
D gene: TRBD1; J gene: TRBJ2-5; V gene: TRBV7-2; clone size: few; CDR3 length: 15; CDR3 protein: CASSPRRQGSGTQYF; CDR3 DNA: TGTGCCAGCAGCCCCCGAAGACAGGGCTCAGGGACCCAGTACTTC
D gene: -; J gene: TRBJ1-2; V gene: TRBV18; clone size: many; CDR3 length: 15; CDR3 protein: CASSPQNSPNYGYTF; CDR3 DNA: TGTGCCAGCTCACCACAAAACAGTCCTAACTATGGCTACACCTTC
D gene: -; J gene: TRBJ1-6; V gene: TRBV15; clone size: many; CDR3 length: 17; CDR3 protein: CATSRENPGTDNSPLHF; CDR3 DNA: TGTGCCACCAGCAGGGAAAACCCCGGAACGGATAATTCACCCCTCCACTTT
D gene: -; J gene: TRBJ1-5; V gene: TRBV2; clone size: many; CDR3 length: 14; CDR3 protein: CASSSGRSNQPQHF; CDR3 DNA: TGTGCCAGCAGTAGCGGCCGAAGCAATCAGCCCCAGCATTTT
D gene: TRBD2; J gene: TRBJ2-7; V gene: TRBV18; clone size: many; CDR3 length: 14; CDR3 protein: CASSPAGGTYEQYF; CDR3 DNA: TGTGCCAGCTCACCTGCGGGGGGGACCTACGAGCAGTACTTC
D gene: TRBD1; J gene: TRBJ2-3; V gene: TRBV29-1; clone size: many; CDR3 length: 16; CDR3 protein: CSVEERFDRGIDTQYF; CDR3 DNA: TGCAGCGTTGAAGAAAGGTTTGACAGGGGGATAGATACGCAGTATTTT
D gene: -; J gene: TRBJ2-2; V gene: TRBV12-3/TRBV12-4; clone size: -; CDR3 length: 14; CDR3 protein: CASRTQGRTGELFF; CDR3 DNA: TGTGCCAGCAGAACACAGGGTCGCACCGGGGAGCTGTTTTTT
D gene: -; J gene: TRBJ2-4; V gene: TRBV20-1; clone size: many; CDR3 length: 13; CDR3 protein: CSAFIGGRNIQYF; CDR3 DNA: TGCAGTGCTTTCATAGGGGGGAGGAACATTCAGTACTTC
D gene: TRBD1; J gene: TRBJ2-1; V gene: TRBV20-1; clone size: many; CDR3 length: 13; CDR3 protein: CSAPGQGTNEQFF; CDR3 DNA: TGCAGTGCACCGGGACAGGGGACGAATGAGCAGTTCTTC
D gene: TRBD2; J gene: TRBJ2-3; V gene: TRBV5-1; clone size: many; CDR3 length: 15; CDR3 protein: CASSTSGSDTDTQYF; CDR3 DNA: TGCGCCAGCAGCACTAGCGGGAGTGACACAGATACGCAGTATTTT
D gene: TRBD1; J gene: TRBJ2-5; V gene: TRBV6-6; clone size: -; CDR3 length: 14; CDR3 protein: CASTSPGTEKTQYF; CDR3 DNA: TGTGCCAGCACCTCACCGGGGACAGAAAAGACCCAGTACTTC
D gene: TRBD2; J gene: TRBJ2-7; V gene: TRBV7-9; clone size: many; CDR3 length: 15; CDR3 protein: CASSGGTSGGNEQYF; CDR3 DNA: TGTGCCAGCAGCGGGGGGACTAGCGGAGGGAACGAGCAGTACTTC
D gene: -; J gene: TRBJ2-6; V gene: TRBV20-1; clone size: many; CDR3 length: 16; CDR3 protein: CSAPHRSRSGANVLTF; CDR3 DNA: TGCAGTGCCCCCCATAGGTCACGCTCTGGGGCCAACGTCCTGACTTTC
D gene: -; J gene: TRBJ2-7; V gene: TRBV18; clone size: many; CDR3 length: 14; CDR3 protein: CASSPGELSYEQYF; CDR3 DNA: TGTGCCAGCTCACCCGGTGAACTATCCTACGAGCAGTACTTC